This record looks at one TCR beta chain sequence and its context. Its antigen is not identified. Other nucleotide sequences from this sample produce the same CDR3. This sample is part of a study of shared clonotypes between healthy human individuals. Findings and caveats of the study: Clonotypes shared by all four sorted-subset donors had higher generation probabilities than non-shared clonotypes. Sampling involved blood alone; tissue repertoires likely differ.

The CDR3 is made up of 12 amino acids. V was shortened by 2 bases and J by 6 bases, with 6 bases between the two germline ends. Germline CDR1 MNHEY, CDR2 SMNVEV (reference sequence). Sequencing was performed with immunoSEQ multiplex PCR; in TCRdb, only in-frame clones are kept and a portion is missing. The data show 2 million to 3 million clones, 93% seen once. The sample taken for sequencing was naive CD4+ T cells from PBMCs. This sample's subset: CD45RA+ positively selected. The V gene is TRBV27, the J gene TRBJ2-3, with D uncertain. The receptor's source is a young man in good health. Some clones in this sample may be carry-over from other donors' samples. CDR3 DNA: TGTGCCAGCAGTTTACCACCCGATACGCAGTATTTT. Its protein is CASSLPPDTQYF.